A selection of T cell receptor beta chains follows, all from one sample in a study of blood T cell repertoires in COVID-19. Assay used: immunoSEQ multiplex PCR; TCRdb lists only in-frame clones, some missing. Of some 45,000 clones detected, approximately 84% appear once; the ten largest clones hold 8.8%. The specimen sequenced was peripheral blood. All receptors come from a man aged 55 to 70 with acute or convalescent COVID-19. Both conserved end residues are part of each CDR3. D genes are given only for firm matches. The listing skips clone size in some rows; elsewhere it reads once, few, many or a size class.

v_call	d_call	clone_size	j_call	cdr3_length	cdr3_nt	cdr3_aa
TRBV29-1	-	-	TRBJ1-4	13	TGCAGCGTTGGTCTGGGGGGAAATGAAAAACTGTTTTTT	CSVGLGGNEKLFF
TRBV9	TRBD1	-	TRBJ2-1	15	TGTGCCAGCAGCGTGGGGGACAGGCCTTACAATGAGCAGTTCTTC	CASSVGDRPYNEQFF
TRBV5-1	-	-	TRBJ1-1	13	TGCGCCAGCAGCTTACAGGGGAACACTGAAGCTTTCTTT	CASSLQGNTEAFF
TRBV6-6	-	-	TRBJ1-5	15	TGTGCCAGCAAACAAGGGAGCGGGGGAAATCAGCCCCAGCATTTT	CASKQGSGGNQPQHF
TRBV15	-	-	TRBJ1-3	16	TGTGCCACCAGCAGAGAATACAGCTTCTCTGGAAACACCATATATTTT	CATSREYSFSGNTIYF
TRBV2	TRBD1	few	TRBJ2-5	16	TGTGCCAGCAGTGGGGTTGGGACAGGGGTTCAAGAGACCCAGTACTTC	CASSGVGTGVQETQYF
TRBV5-4	-	-	TRBJ1-1	13	TGTGCCAGCAGCTCCCTCCAAGCCACTGAAGCTTTCTTT	CASSSLQATEAFF
TRBV5-1	-	-	TRBJ1-6	14	TGCGCCAGCAGCCTCTCGGACTTGAGTTCACCCCTCCACTTT	CASSLSDLSSPLHF
TRBV4-1	TRBD1	-	TRBJ1-5	18	TGCGCCAGCAGCCAAACCCCAGGTGCAGGGGGTAGCAATCAGCCCCAGCATTTT	CASSQTPGAGGSNQPQHF
TRBV29-1	-	-	TRBJ1-2	11	TGCAGCGCCCTTACAGGTATAGGCTACACCTTC	CSALTGIGYTF
TRBV30	-	-	TRBJ2-3	15	TGTGCCTGGAGTCTGCAGGGGCTGGGCACAGATACGCAGTATTTT	CAWSLQGLGTDTQYF
TRBV3-1/TRBV3-2	TRBD2	-	TRBJ2-1	15	TGTGCCAGCAGTACCGGAGGCGGGGGGGTTTATGAGCAGTTCTTC	CASSTGGGGVYEQFF
TRBV4-3	-	-	TRBJ1-5	16	TGCGCCAGCAGCCAACAATTGACGGAGGACAATCAGCCCCAGCATTTT	CASSQQLTEDNQPQHF
TRBV11-2	TRBD2	few	TRBJ2-1	15	TGTGCCAGCAGCCGACTAGCGGGGGGGCCAGGGGAGCAGTTCTTC	CASSRLAGGPGEQFF
TRBV28	-	-	TRBJ1-1	14	TGTGCCAGCAGTCTGGCGAGAAGGAGGACTGAAGCTTTCTTT	CASSLARRRTEAFF
TRBV6-1	-	-	TRBJ1-4	15	TGTGCCAGCAGTGACGGTAACAGCCTAAATGAAAAACTGTTTTTT	CASSDGNSLNEKLFF